Shown below are 5 T cell receptor beta chains from a single sample sequenced in a study of T cell changes during pregnancy in multiple sclerosis. The table came from immunoSEQ multiplex PCR; TCRdb's copy has only in-frame clones and leaves some out. This table has around 37,000 clones, about 88% appearing once. The sequencing used CD8+ T cells from peripheral blood mononuclear cells, collected in the third trimester of pregnancy. These receptor sequences come from a female donor with multiple sclerosis, enrolled in a pregnancy study.

V usage is TRBV27 and J usage is TRBJ1-4; D perhaps matches TRBD1 (6 bases). V was shortened by 0 bases and J by 7 bases, with 18 bases between the two germline ends. In germline, CDR1 is MNHEY, CDR2 SMNVEV (reference sequence). The CDR3 contains 17 residues. CDR3 nucleotide sequence: TGTGCCAGCAGTTTATCGGGAAGGGGGTATGTGGGTGAAAAACTGTTTTTT. Protein sequence: CASSLSGRGYVGEKLFF.

CDR3 in DNA: TGTGCCAGCAGTCCGGGGGGGGACTCCTATGGCTACACCTTC. Its protein product is CASSPGGDSYGYTF. The chain carries TRBV7-9 and TRBJ1-2, with D tentatively TRBD1 (5 bases). This CDR3 is built from 14 residues. The ends were cut back, 6 bases at V and 4 bases at J, with 15 bases in the middle. CDR1 SEHNR and CDR2 FQNEAQ come from the germline V gene (reference sequence).

The rearrangement links TRBV27 to TRBJ1-1; possibly TRBD1 for D (5 bases). Germline CDR1 MNHEY, CDR2 SMNVEV (reference sequence). This CDR3 contains 13 residues. V lost 6 bases and J 6 bases, leaving 14 bases between the germline ends. The DNA of the CDR3 is TGTGCCAGCAGCCTCCAGGGATCCCCTGAAGCTTTCTTT. Protein product: CASSLQGSPEAFF.

The chain couples TRBV6-5 to TRBJ2-2, with 9 nucleotides matching TRBD1. J was trimmed by 7 bases and V by 7 bases; bases with no gene match: 10. CDR1 and CDR2 (germline): MNHEY, SVGAGI. The CDR3 runs 15 residues. This chain's CDR3 is CASTYGTGLGGELFF. CDR3 DNA sequence: TGTGCCAGCACCTACGGGACAGGGCTCGGCGGGGAGCTGTTTTTT.

This sequence joins TRBV15 and TRBJ1-2; D not certain. This CDR3 is 11 amino acids long. The germline V gene has CDR1 LNHNV and CDR2 YYDKDF (reference sequence). V gave up 3 bases and J gave up 5 bases, with 4 bases separating them. In nucleotides, the CDR3 is TGTGCCACCAGCAGCCTTTATGGCTACACCTTC. Translated, it gives CATSSLYGYTF. Combining the CDR3 with reference TRBV15 and TRBJ1-2 gives the whole variable domain DAMVIQNPRYQVTQFGKPVTLSCSQTLNHNVMYWYQQKSSQAPKLLFHYYDKDFNNEADTPDNFQSRRPNTSFCFLDIRSPGLGDTAMYLCATSSLYGYTFGSGTRLTVV.